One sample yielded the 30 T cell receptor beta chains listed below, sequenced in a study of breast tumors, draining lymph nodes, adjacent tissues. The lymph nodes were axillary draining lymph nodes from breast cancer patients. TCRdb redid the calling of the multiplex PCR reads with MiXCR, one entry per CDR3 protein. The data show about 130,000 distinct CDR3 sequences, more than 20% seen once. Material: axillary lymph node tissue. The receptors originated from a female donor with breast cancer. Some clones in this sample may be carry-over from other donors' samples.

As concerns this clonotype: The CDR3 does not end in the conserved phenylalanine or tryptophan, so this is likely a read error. CDR3 protein: CASSPPTGVYEQYS. CDR3 nucleotide sequence: TGTGCCAGCTCACCACCGACAGGGGTCTACGAGCAGTACTCC. This rearrangement joins TRBV18 to TRBJ2-7, with 8 bases fitting TRBD1. This CDR3 has 14 residues. J lost 3 bases, V lost 0 bases, and 1 base had no gene match. The germline CDR1 and CDR2 sequences are KGHSH and LQKENI.

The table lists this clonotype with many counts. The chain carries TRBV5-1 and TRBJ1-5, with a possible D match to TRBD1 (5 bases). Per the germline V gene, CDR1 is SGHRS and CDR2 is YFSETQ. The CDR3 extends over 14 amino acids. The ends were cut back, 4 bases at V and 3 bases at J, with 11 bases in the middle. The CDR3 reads CASSPGGVNQPQHF. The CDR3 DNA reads TGCGCCAGCAGCCCCGGGGGGGTCAATCAGCCCCAGCATTTT.

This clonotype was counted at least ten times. Written as DNA, the CDR3 is TGTGCCAGCGGCGGGACAGGGCACACCGGGGAGCTGTTTTTT. Its translation: CASGGTGHTGELFF. The V and J genes are TRBV6-2 or TRBV6-3 and TRBJ2-2; 9 bases agree with TRBD1. Germline values: CDR1 MNHEY, CDR2 SVGEGT. The CDR3 contains 14 residues. With 8 bases clipped from V and 3 bases from J, the junction kept 4 bases outside the gene matches.

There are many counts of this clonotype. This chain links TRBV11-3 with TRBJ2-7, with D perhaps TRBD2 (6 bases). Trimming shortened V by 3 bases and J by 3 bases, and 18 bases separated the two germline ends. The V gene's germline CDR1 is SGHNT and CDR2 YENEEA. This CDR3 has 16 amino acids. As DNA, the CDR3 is TGTGCCAGCAGCTTGGGGGGACCGATAATGGACTACGAGCAGTACTTC. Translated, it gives CASSLGGPIMDYEQYF.

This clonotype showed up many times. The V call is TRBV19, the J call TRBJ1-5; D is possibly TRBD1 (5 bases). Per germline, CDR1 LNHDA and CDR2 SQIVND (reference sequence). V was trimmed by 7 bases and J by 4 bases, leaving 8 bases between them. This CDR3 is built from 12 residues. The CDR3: CASTQGNQPQHF. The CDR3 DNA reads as TGTGCCAGTACTCAGGGTAATCAGCCCCAGCATTTT. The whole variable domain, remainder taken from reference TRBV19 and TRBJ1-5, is DGGITQSPKYLFRKEGQNVTLSCEQNLNHDAMYWYRQDPGQGLRLIYYSQIVNDFQKGDIAEGYSVSREKKESFPLTVTSAQKNPTAFYLCASTQGNQPQHFGDGTRLSIL.

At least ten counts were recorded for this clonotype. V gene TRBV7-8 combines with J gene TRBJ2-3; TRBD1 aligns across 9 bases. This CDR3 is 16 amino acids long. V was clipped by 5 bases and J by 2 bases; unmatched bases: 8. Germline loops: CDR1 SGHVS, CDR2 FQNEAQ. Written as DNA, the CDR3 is TGTGCCAGCAGCCCCCGGGACAGGGCCCCCACAGATACGCAGTATTTT. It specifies CASSPRDRAPTDTQYF. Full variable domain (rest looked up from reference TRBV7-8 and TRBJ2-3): GAGVSQSPRYKVAKRGQDVALRCDPISGHVSLFWYQQALGQGPEFLTYFQNEAQLDKSGLPSDRFFAERPEGSVSTLKIQRTQQEDSAVYLCASSPRDRAPTDTQYFGPGTRLTVL.

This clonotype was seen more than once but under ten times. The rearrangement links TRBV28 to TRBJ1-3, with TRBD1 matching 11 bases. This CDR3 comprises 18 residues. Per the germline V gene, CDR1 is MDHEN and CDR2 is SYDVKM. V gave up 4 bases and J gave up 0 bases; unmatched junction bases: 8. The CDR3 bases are TGTGCCAGCAGTTCGTCCGGGACAGGGGGATTCTCTGGAAACACCATATATTTT. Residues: CASSSSGTGGFSGNTIYF.

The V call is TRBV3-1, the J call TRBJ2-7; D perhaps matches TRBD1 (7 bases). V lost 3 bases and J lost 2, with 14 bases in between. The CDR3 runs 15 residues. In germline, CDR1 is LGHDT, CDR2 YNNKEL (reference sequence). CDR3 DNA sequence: TGTGCCAGCAGCCACCAGGGGGGTAATCCCTACGAGCAGTACTTC. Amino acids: CASSHQGGNPYEQYF.

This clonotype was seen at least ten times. The DNA for the CDR3 is TGTGCCAGCGGAAGTGGGATTGGCGGGAGGCCCGGGGAGCTGTTTTTT. Translating it yields CASGSGIGGRPGELFF. The rearrangement links TRBV7-3 to TRBJ2-2; 8 bases are shared with TRBD2. CDR1 and CDR2 from the germline V gene are SGHTA and FQGTGA. This CDR3 has 16 amino acids. V trimming: 8 bases; J trimming: 6 bases; junction bases outside the gene matches: 14. The whole variable domain, remainder taken from reference TRBV7-3 and TRBJ2-2, is GAGVSQTPSNKVTEKGKYVELRCDPISGHTALYWYRQSLGQGPEFLIYFQGTGAADDSGLPNDRFFAVRPEGSVSTLKIQRTERGDSAVYLCASGSGIGGRPGELFFGEGSRLTVL.

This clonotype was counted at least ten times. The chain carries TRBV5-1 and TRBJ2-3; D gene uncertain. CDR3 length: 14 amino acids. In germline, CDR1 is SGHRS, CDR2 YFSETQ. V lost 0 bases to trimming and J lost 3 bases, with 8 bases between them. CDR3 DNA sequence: TGCGCCAGCAGCTTGGAGCTGCCGACAGATACGCAGTATTTT. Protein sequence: CASSLELPTDTQYF.

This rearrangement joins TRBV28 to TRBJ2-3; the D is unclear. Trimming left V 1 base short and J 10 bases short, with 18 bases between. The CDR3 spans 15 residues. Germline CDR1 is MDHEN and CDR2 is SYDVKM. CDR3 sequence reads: CASSLFRLVPSAQYF. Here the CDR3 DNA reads TGTGCCAGCAGTTTATTTCGGCTAGTGCCCTCCGCGCAGTATTTT.

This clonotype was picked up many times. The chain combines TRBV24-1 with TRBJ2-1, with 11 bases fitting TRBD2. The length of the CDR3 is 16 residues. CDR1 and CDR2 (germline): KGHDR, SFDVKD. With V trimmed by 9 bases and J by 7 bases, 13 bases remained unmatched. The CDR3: CATGPTSGSTANEQFF. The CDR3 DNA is TGTGCCACCGGACCTACTAGCGGGAGTACCGCAAATGAGCAGTTCTTC.

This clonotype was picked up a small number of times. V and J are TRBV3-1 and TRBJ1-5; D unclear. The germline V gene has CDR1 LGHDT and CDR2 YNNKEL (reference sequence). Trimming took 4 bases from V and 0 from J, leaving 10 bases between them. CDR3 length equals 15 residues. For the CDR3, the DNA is TGTGCCAGCAGCCCAACCAGGAATAGCAATCAGCCCCAGCATTTT. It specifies CASSPTRNSNQPQHF. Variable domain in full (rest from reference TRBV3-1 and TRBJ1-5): DTAVSQTPKYLVTQMGNDKSIKCEQNLGHDTMYWYKQDSKKFLKIMFSYNNKELIINETVPNRFSPKSPDKAHLNLHINSLELGDSAVYFCASSPTRNSNQPQHFGDGTRLSIL.

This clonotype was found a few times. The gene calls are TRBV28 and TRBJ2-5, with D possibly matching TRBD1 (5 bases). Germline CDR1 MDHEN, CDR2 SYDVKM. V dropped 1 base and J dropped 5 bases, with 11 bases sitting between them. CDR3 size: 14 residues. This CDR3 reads CASSLFQGSETQYF. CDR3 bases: TGTGCCAGCAGTTTATTTCAGGGTTCCGAGACCCAGTACTTC.

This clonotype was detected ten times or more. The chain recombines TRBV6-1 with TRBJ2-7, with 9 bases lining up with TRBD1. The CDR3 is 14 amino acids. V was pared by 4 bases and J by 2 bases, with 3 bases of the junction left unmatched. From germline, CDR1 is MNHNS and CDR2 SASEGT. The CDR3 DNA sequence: TGTGCCAGCAGTGCAAGGGACAGGGCCTACGAGCAGTACTTC. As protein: CASSARDRAYEQYF.

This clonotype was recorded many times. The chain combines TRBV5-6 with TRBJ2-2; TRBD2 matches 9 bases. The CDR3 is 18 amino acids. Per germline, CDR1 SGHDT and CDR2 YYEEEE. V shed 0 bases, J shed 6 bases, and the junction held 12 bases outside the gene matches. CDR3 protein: CASSLGTVASGNPGELFF. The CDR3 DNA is TGTGCCAGCAGCTTGGGTACGGTTGCTAGCGGGAATCCCGGGGAGCTGTTTTTT.

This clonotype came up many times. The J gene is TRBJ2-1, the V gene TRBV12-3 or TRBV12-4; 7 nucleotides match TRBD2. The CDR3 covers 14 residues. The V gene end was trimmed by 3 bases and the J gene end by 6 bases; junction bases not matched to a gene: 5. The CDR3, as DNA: TGTGCCAGCAGTTTCGGCGGGAGCTCCAATGAGCAGTTCTTC. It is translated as CASSFGGSSNEQFF.

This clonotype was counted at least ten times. The CDR3 spells CASSFALTGELFF. The CDR3 DNA follows: TGTGCCAGCAGCTTTGCCTTAACCGGGGAGCTGTTTTTT. The chain carries TRBV7-6 and TRBJ2-2, with D unclear. Trimming took 3 bases from V and 5 from J, leaving 7 bases between them. Germline-derived CDR1 and CDR2 are SGHVS and FNYEAQ. This CDR3 is 13 amino acids long.

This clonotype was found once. Here the CDR3 reads CASSLSGRWETQYF. The CDR3 nucleotides read TGTGCCAGCAGTTTATCCGGGCGATGGGAGACCCAGTACTTC. The rearrangement uses TRBV28 and TRBJ2-5; D ambiguous. The CDR3 loop spans 14 amino acids. V lost 1 base and J 5 bases, leaving 11 bases between the germline ends. Germline CDR1 is MDHEN and CDR2 is SYDVKM.

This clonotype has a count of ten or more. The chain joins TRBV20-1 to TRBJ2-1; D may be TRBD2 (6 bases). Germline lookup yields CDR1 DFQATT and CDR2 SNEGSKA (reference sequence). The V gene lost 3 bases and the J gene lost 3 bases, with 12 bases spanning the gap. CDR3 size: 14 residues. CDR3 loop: CSASPGLNYNEQFF. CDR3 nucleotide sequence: TGCAGTGCTAGTCCGGGACTGAACTACAATGAGCAGTTCTTC.

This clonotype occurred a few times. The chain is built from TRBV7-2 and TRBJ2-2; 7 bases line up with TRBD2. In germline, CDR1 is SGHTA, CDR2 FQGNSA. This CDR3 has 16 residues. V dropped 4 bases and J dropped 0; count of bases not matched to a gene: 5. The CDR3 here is CASSYRLASNTGELFF. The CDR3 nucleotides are TGTGCCAGCAGCTATCGACTAGCCTCGAACACCGGGGAGCTGTTTTTT.

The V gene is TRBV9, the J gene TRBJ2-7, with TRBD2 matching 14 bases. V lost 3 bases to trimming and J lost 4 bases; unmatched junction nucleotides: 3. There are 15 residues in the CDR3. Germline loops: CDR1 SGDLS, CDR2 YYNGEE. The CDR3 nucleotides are TGTGCCAGCAGCGCCCGACTAGCGGGAGGGTACGAGCAGTACTTC. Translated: CASSARLAGGYEQYF.

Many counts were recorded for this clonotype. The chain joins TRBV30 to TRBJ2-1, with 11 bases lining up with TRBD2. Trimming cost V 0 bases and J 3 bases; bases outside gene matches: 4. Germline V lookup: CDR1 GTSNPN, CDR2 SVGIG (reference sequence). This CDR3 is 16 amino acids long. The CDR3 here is CAWSVGLAVLYNEQFF. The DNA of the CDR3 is TGTGCCTGGAGTGTGGGACTAGCGGTTCTCTACAATGAGCAGTTCTTC.

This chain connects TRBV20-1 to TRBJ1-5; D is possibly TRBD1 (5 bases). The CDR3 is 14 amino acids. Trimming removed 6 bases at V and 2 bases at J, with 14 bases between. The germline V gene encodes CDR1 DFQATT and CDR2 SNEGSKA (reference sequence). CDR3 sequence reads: CSATGLEGNQPQHF. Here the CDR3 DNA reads TGCAGTGCAACGGGGCTAGAGGGCAATCAGCCCCAGCATTTT.

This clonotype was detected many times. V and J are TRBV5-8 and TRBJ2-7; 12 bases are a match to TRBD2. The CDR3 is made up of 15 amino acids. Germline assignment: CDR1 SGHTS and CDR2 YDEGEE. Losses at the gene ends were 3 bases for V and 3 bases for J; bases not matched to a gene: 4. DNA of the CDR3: TGTGCCAGCAGCTCGGGACTAGCGGGCCTCTACGAGCAGTACTTC. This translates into CASSSGLAGLYEQYF.

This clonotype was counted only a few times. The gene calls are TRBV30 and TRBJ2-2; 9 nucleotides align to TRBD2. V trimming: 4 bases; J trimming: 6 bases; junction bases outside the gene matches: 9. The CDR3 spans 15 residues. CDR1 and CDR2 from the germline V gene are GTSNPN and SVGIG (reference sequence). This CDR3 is CAWTIAGVRPGELFF. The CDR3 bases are TGTGCCTGGACCATAGCGGGAGTCCGGCCCGGGGAGCTGTTTTTT. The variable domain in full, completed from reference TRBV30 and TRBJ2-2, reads SQTIHQWPATLVQPVGSPLSLECTVEGTSNPNLYWYRQAAGRGLQLLFYSVGIGQISSEVPQNLSASRPQDRQFILSSKKLLLSDSGFYLCAWTIAGVRPGELFFGEGSRLTVL.

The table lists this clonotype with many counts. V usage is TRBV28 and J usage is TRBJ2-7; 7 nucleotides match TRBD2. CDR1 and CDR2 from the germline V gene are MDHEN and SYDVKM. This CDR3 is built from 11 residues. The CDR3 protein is CAARGLGEQYF. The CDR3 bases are TGTGCAGCGCGGGGGTTAGGGGAGCAGTACTTC.

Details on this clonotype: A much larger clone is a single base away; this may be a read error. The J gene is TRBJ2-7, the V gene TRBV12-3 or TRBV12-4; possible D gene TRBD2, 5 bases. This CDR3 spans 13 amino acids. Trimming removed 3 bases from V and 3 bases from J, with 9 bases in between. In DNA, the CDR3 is TGTGCCAGCAGTTTCGAGGGAAACTACGAGCAGTACTTC. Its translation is CASSFEGNYEQYF.

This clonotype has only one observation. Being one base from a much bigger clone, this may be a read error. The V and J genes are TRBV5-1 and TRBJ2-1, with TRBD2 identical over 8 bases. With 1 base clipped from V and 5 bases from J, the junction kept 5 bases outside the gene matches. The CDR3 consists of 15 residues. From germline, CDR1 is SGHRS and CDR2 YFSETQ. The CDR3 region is CASSLPGGGHNEQFF. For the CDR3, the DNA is TGCGCCAGCAGCTTGCCCGGGGGGGGGCACAATGAGCAGTTCTTC.

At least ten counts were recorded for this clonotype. The CDR3 nucleotides read TGTGCCAGCAGCTCCGCCTCCTACGAGCAGTACTTC. Encoded protein: CASSSASYEQYF. The V gene is TRBV11-2, the J gene TRBJ2-7; no clear D. Germline V gene data show CDR1 as SGHAT and CDR2 as FQNNGV. The CDR3 is made up of 12 amino acids. V was pared by 4 bases and J by 0 bases, with 4 bases between. The full variable domain, with the rest looked up from reference TRBV11-2 and TRBJ2-7, is EAGVAQSPRYKIIEKRQSVAFWCNPISGHATLYWYQQILGQGPKLLIQFQNNGVVDDSQLPKDRFSAERLKGVDSTLKIQPAKLEDSAVYLCASSSASYEQYFGPGTRLTVT.